The 16 T cell receptor beta chains in this list originate from one sample, sequenced in a study of blood T cells in healthy people across ages. A second about 6 to 12 cycle PCR used barcoded and J-beta primers. TCRdb passed the 5' RACE reads through MiXCR, listing each CDR3 protein once. The table shows approximately 1,700,000 distinct CDR3 sequences, with around 42% occurring only once. Sequencing was carried out using blood. The receptors here all came from a human donor in good health.

This clonotype has more than one count but fewer than ten. The chain is built from TRBV7-3 and TRBJ1-4; D is ambiguous. Trimming pared 5 bases from V and 0 bases from J, leaving 10 bases between. This CDR3 region has 15 residues. Germline assignment: CDR1 SGHTA and CDR2 FQGTGA. The CDR3 loop is CASSPRHATNEKLFF. In DNA form, the CDR3 reads TGTGCCAGCAGCCCCCGACACGCAACTAATGAAAAACTGTTTTTT.

This rearrangement joins TRBV20-1 to TRBJ1-5, with 7 bases that match TRBD1. The germline V gene encodes CDR1 DFQATT and CDR2 SNEGSKA (reference sequence). The CDR3 has 16 residues. The ends lost 2 bases at V and 1 base at J; junction bases unmatched: 8. This chain's CDR3 is CSARLLTGPSNQPQHF. The DNA of the CDR3 is TGCAGTGCTAGACTCCTGACAGGGCCAAGCAATCAGCCCCAGCATTTT.

The rearrangement joins TRBV7-8 to TRBJ2-1, with D perhaps given as TRBD1 or TRBD2 (5 bases each). This CDR3 is built from 14 residues. CDR1 is SGHVS and CDR2 is FQNEAQ in the germline V gene. Trimming removed 2 bases at V and 6 bases at J, with 11 bases between. The CDR3 region has the DNA TGTGCCAGCAGCTTACAGCTGGGGACCAATGAGCAGTTCTTC. Translating it yields CASSLQLGTNEQFF. Full variable domain (outside the CDR3, taken from reference TRBV7-8 and TRBJ2-1): GAGVSQSPRYKVAKRGQDVALRCDPISGHVSLFWYQQALGQGPEFLTYFQNEAQLDKSGLPSDRFFAERPEGSVSTLKIQRTQQEDSAVYLCASSLQLGTNEQFFGPGTRLTVL.

The chain couples TRBV11-2 to TRBJ2-7; 9 bases map to TRBD1. Germline values: CDR1 SGHAT, CDR2 FQNNGV. Germline trimming cut 4 bases from V and 1 base from J; bases unmatched to any gene: 8. This CDR3 contains 16 residues. This chain's CDR3 is CASSYTGGSLSYEQYF. CDR3 nucleotide sequence: TGTGCCAGCAGCTACACAGGGGGCTCGTTGTCCTACGAGCAGTACTTC.

V is TRBV27 and J is TRBJ2-6, with D perhaps TRBD1 or TRBD2 (5 bases each). This CDR3 comprises 15 residues. Germline loops: CDR1 MNHEY, CDR2 SMNVEV (reference sequence). Trimming took off 6 bases at V and 0 bases at J, with 9 bases between the two ends. CDR3 sequence: CASRRGGSGANVLTF. The CDR3 nucleotides read TGTGCCAGCAGACGGGGCGGCTCTGGGGCCAACGTCCTGACTTTC.

The chain carries TRBV20-1 and TRBJ2-7; 11 nucleotides align to TRBD2. This CDR3 has 15 amino acids. The trim removed 3 bases at V and 3 bases at J, leaving 7 bases unmatched. The germline gives CDR1 DFQATT, CDR2 SNEGSKA (reference sequence). The CDR3 coding sequence is TGCAGTGCTAGCTCTACTAGCGGGGGCTACTACGAGCAGTACTTC. Translating gives CSASSTSGGYYEQYF.

Remarks on this clonotype: The junction shows a germline mismatch at one end, possibly a read error. V usage is TRBV7-3 and J usage is TRBJ1-2, with D possibly TRBD1 on 5 matching bases. The CDR3 is made up of 15 amino acids. CDR1 and CDR2 (germline): SGHTA, FQGTGA. CDR3: CASSLGVGLDYGYTF. CDR3 bases: TGCGCCAGCAGCTTAGGGGTAGGGTTAGACTATGGCTACACCTTC.

This clonotype was seen only a few times. The genes are TRBV7-2 and TRBJ1-4; maybe TRBD1 (5 bases). Trimming removed 1 base from V and 7 bases from J, with 13 bases in between. This CDR3 region has 15 residues. CDR1 SGHTA and CDR2 FQGNSA come from the germline V gene. This chain's CDR3 is CASSLGSVGGEKLFF. CDR3 bases: TGTGCCAGCAGCTTAGGTTCCGTTGGGGGTGAAAAACTGTTTTTT.

In its sample, this clonotype was seen a few times. This chain joins TRBV3-1 and TRBJ2-5; a weak D match, TRBD2 (6 bases). The CDR3 runs 14 residues. The germline V and J ends were trimmed by 1 base and 7 bases, with 13 bases remaining between them. Germline values: CDR1 LGHDT, CDR2 YNNKEL (reference sequence). CDR3 loop: CASSQVGLVVTQYF. CDR3 bases: TGTGCCAGCAGCCAAGTGGGACTGGTCGTGACCCAGTACTTC.

The chain links TRBV5-1 to TRBJ1-1; 8 bases agree with TRBD1. Germline V lookup: CDR1 SGHRS, CDR2 YFSETQ. CDR3 length: 15 residues. V lost 6 bases, J lost 3 bases, and 10 bases stayed unmatched. CDR3 protein: CASTSFRGRDTEAFF. The CDR3, as DNA: TGCGCCAGCACATCATTCAGGGGGCGGGACACTGAAGCTTTCTTT.

This clonotype was counted between two and nine times. The chain recombines TRBV5-5 with TRBJ1-4; D is perhaps TRBD1 (5 bases). The CDR3 is 15 amino acids. The V and J ends lost 4 bases and 8 bases respectively, with 18 bases between them. CDR1 and CDR2 from the germline V gene are SGHKS and YYEKEE (reference sequence). The CDR3 spells CASSQPGRGDEKLFF. CDR3 sequence (DNA): TGTGCCAGCAGCCAACCCGGACGGGGGGACGAAAAACTGTTTTTT.

A few counts support this clonotype. This sequence joins TRBV11-1 and TRBJ2-4, with D possibly matching TRBD1 (5 bases). Germline lookup yields CDR1 SGHAT and CDR2 FQDESV (reference sequence). V lost 5 bases and J 2 bases, leaving 13 bases between the germline ends. The CDR3 has 15 residues. CDR3 in DNA: TGTGCCAGCAGCCTAATGCAGGGATCCAAAAACATTCAGTACTTC. Its translation is CASSLMQGSKNIQYF.

The gene calls are TRBV5-1 and TRBJ2-1; 11 nucleotides align to TRBD2. The J segment lost 3 bases and the V segment lost 6 bases, leaving 8 bases of the junction unmatched. The germline gives CDR1 SGHRS, CDR2 YFSETQ. This CDR3 is built from 16 residues. Here the CDR3 DNA reads TGCGCCAGCACCTGGGGACTAGCGGCTCTCTACAATGAGCAGTTCTTC. Translating it yields CASTWGLAALYNEQFF.

This clonotype came up many times. V is TRBV28 and J is TRBJ2-7, with 9 positions matching TRBD1. CDR1 MDHEN and CDR2 SYDVKM come from the germline V gene. V was pared by 7 bases and J by 2 bases, with 9 bases of the junction left unmatched. CDR3 length equals 15 residues. The CDR3 loop reads CASTTRRDRAYEQYF. CDR3 DNA: TGTGCCAGCACCACCCGGAGGGACAGGGCCTACGAGCAGTACTTC.

This clonotype occurred a few times. The J gene is TRBJ1-2, the V gene TRBV7-9; D unresolved. The V end was cut by 2 bases, the J end by 6 bases, with 13 bases between. The V gene's germline CDR1 is SEHNR and CDR2 FQNEAQ (reference sequence). This CDR3 is built from 14 residues. In DNA form, the CDR3 reads TGTGCCAGCAGCTTAAATCAGGATCCGAATGGCTACACCTTC. It codes for CASSLNQDPNGYTF.

Of note for this clonotype: The junction does not match germline at one end; this may be a read error. This chain connects TRBV29-1 to TRBJ1-1; the match to TRBD1 covers 7 bases. This CDR3 is built from 13 residues. The V gene's germline CDR1 is SQVTM and CDR2 ANQGSEA. CDR3 DNA sequence: TGCTGCGTTACCCGACAGGGTAACACTGAAGCTTTCTTT. Amino acid sequence: CCVTRQGNTEAFF.